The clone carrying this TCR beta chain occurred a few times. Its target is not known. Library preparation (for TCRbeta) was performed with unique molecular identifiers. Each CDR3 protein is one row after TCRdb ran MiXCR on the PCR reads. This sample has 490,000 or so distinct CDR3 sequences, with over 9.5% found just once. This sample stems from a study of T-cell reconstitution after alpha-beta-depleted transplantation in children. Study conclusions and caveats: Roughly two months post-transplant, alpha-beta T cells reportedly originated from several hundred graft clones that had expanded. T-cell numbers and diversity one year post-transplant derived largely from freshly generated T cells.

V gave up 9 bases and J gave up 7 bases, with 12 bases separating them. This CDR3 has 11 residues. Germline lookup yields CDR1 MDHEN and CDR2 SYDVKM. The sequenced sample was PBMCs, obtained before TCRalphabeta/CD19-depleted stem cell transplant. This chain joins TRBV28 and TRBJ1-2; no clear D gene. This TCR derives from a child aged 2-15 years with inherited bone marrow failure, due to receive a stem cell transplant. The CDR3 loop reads CASLGSVGYTF. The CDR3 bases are TGTGCCAGTTTAGGATCCGTTGGCTACACCTTC.